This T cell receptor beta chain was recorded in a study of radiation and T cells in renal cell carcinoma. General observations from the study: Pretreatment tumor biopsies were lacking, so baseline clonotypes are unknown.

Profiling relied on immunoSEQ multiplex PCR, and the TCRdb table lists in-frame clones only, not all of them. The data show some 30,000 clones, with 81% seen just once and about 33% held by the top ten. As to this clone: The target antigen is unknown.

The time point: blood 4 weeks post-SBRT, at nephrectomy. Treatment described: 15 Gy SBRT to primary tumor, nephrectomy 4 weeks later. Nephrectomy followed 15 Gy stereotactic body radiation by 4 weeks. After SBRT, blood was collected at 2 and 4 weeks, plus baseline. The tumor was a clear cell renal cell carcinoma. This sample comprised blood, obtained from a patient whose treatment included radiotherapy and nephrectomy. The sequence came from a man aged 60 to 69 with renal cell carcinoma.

The CDR3 DNA reads TGTGCCTGGAGTAGGCTGAAGGGAGACCAGCCCCAGCATTTT. Translating it yields CAWSRLKGDQPQHF. This chain connects TRBV30 to TRBJ1-5; D unresolved. V dropped 2 bases and J dropped 7 bases, with 15 bases sitting between them. Germline lookup yields CDR1 GTSNPN and CDR2 SVGIG (reference sequence). The CDR3 totals 14 residues.